The 20 T cell receptor beta chains below were found in one sample sequenced in a study of blood T cell repertoires in COVID-19. Assay: immunoSEQ multiplex PCR; the TCRdb copy retains only in-frame clones and omits some. This table has 150,000 or so clones, 86% appearing once. The sequencing input was peripheral blood. All receptors come from a woman between 70 and 85 years old with COVID-19, enrolled during active disease.

This rearrangement joins TRBV4-1 to TRBJ2-5, with a weak D call TRBD2 (6 bases). CDR3 size: 16 residues. Germline CDR1 reads MGHRA; CDR2 reads YSYEKL. The ends were cut back, 0 bases at V and 4 bases at J, with 15 bases in the middle. The CDR3 spells CASSQDRTNSIETQYF. As DNA, the CDR3 is TGCGCCAGCAGCCAAGATAGGACTAACTCAATAGAGACCCAGTACTTC.

The chain joins TRBV7-9 to TRBJ1-4, with D maybe TRBD1 (5 bases). The CDR3 has 15 amino acids. The V end lost 1 base, the J end lost 0 bases, and 6 bases lay between the germline ends. Germline V gene sequence: CDR1 SEHNR, CDR2 FQNEAQ (reference sequence). The CDR3 loop is CASSLDRSTNEKLFF. CDR3 nucleotides: TGTGCCAGCAGCTTAGACAGGTCAACTAATGAAAAACTGTTTTTT.

V and J are TRBV19 and TRBJ1-2; 7 bases map to TRBD1. CDR1 is LNHDA and CDR2 is SQIVND in the germline V gene (reference sequence). The CDR3 runs 14 residues. V dropped 7 bases and J dropped 4; count of bases not matched to a gene: 9. CDR3 amino acids: CASKMSGGFYGYTF. Here the CDR3 DNA reads TGTGCCAGTAAGATGTCAGGGGGTTTCTATGGCTACACCTTC.

The chain combines TRBV3-1 (or the pseudogene TRBV3-2) with TRBJ1-1; D might be TRBD1 (5 bases). The CDR3 runs to 15 residues. Between the trimmed V and J ends, which lost 0 bases and 5 bases, there was a span of 13 bases. CDR1 and CDR2 from the germline V gene are LGHDT and YNNKEL (reference sequence). The CDR3 DNA reads TGTGCCAGCAGCCAAGAGGTGGGGGGTCGAACTGAAGCTTTCTTT. The encoded protein is CASSQEVGGRTEAFF.

J is TRBJ2-3 and V is TRBV5-1; 7 bases are a match to TRBD2. Germline CDR1 and CDR2: SGHRS and YFSETQ. The CDR3 has 16 residues. Trimming cost V 4 bases and J 0 bases; bases outside gene matches: 8. The DNA of the CDR3 is TGCGCCAGCAGCGTTGGACTAGTCCTTAGCACAGATACGCAGTATTTT. The encoded protein is CASSVGLVLSTDTQYF.

In regard to this clone: This same CDR3 is encoded by further DNA sequences in the sample. The chain uses TRBV5-1 and TRBJ1-1, with 8 bases lining up with TRBD1. CDR3 length: 15 amino acids. V lost 4 bases and J lost 0; bases outside the gene matches: 5. Looked up from germline, CDR1 is SGHRS and CDR2 is YFSETQ. The CDR3 region has the DNA TGCGCCAGCAGCACCTGGACAGGGATGAACACTGAAGCTTTCTTT. It translates to CASSTWTGMNTEAFF.

The genes are TRBV5-4 and TRBJ2-3; the match to TRBD2 covers 7 bases. CDR1 SGHNT and CDR2 YYREEE come from the germline V gene (reference sequence). The CDR3 covers 16 residues. Unmatched junction bases numbered 7, after V lost 0 bases and J lost 3 bases. The CDR3 region has the DNA TGTGCCAGCAGCTTGGTTTTGCGGGGGAGGACAGATACGCAGTATTTT. It encodes CASSLVLRGRTDTQYF.

The J gene is TRBJ2-7, the V gene TRBV29-1; D possibly corresponds to TRBD1 (5 bases). The CDR3 covers 14 residues. Germline V CDR1 and CDR2: SQVTM, ANQGSEA. V lost 3 bases and J 0 bases, leaving 12 bases between the germline ends. CDR3 in DNA: TGCAGCGTTGAGGTCTCAGGGCTCTCCTACGAGCAGTACTTC. This encodes CSVEVSGLSYEQYF.

The gene calls are TRBV28 and TRBJ1-5, with D uncertain. In germline, CDR1 is MDHEN, CDR2 SYDVKM. The CDR3 is made up of 14 amino acids. Trimming removed 7 bases from V and 3 bases from J, with 13 bases in between. CDR3 DNA sequence: TGTGCCAGCACCGGAGGGAGGAACAATCAGCCCCAGCATTTT. Its protein product is CASTGGRNNQPQHF.

This clone has a single count. The chain combines TRBV19 with TRBJ1-6; perhaps TRBD1 as D (6 bases). This CDR3 region has 13 residues. Per the germline V gene, CDR1 is LNHDA and CDR2 is SQIVND (reference sequence). The V end was cut by 7 bases, the J end by 13 bases, with 17 bases between. CDR3 in amino acids: CASTPGRGDPLHF. The CDR3 DNA follows: TGTGCCAGTACCCCCGGGAGGGGGGATCCCCTCCACTTT. The whole variable domain, remainder taken from reference TRBV19 and TRBJ1-6, is DGGITQSPKYLFRKEGQNVTLSCEQNLNHDAMYWYRQDPGQGLRLIYYSQIVNDFQKGDIAEGYSVSREKKESFPLTVTSAQKNPTAFYLCASTPGRGDPLHFGNGTRLTVT.

The chain employs TRBV3-1 (or the pseudogene TRBV3-2) and TRBJ2-1, with TRBD2 matching 13 bases. The CDR3 is 20 amino acids. Trimming cost V 6 bases and J 3 bases; bases outside gene matches: 17. The germline V gene encodes CDR1 LGHDT and CDR2 YNNKEL (reference sequence). The CDR3 reads CASSPGPGLAGFTVYNEQFF. The CDR3 region has the DNA TGTGCCAGCAGTCCCGGACCGGGACTAGCGGGGTTCACTGTCTACAATGAGCAGTTCTTC.

The rearrangement uses TRBV3-1 (or the pseudogene TRBV3-2) and TRBJ2-1; TRBD2 matches 11 bases. V shed 0 bases, J shed 7 bases, and the junction held 8 bases outside the gene matches. The length of the CDR3 is 17 residues. CDR1 and CDR2 (germline): LGHDT, YNNKEL (reference sequence). The CDR3: CASSQDRGLAGGNEQFF. The CDR3 DNA reads as TGTGCCAGCAGCCAAGATCGCGGGCTAGCGGGGGGAAATGAGCAGTTCTTC.

The V and J genes are TRBV7-9 and TRBJ1-4; D remains ambiguous. V gave up 0 bases and J gave up 8 bases, with 4 bases separating them. The CDR3 sequence is 12 residues long. Germline CDR1 SEHNR, CDR2 FQNEAQ (reference sequence). DNA for the CDR3: TGTGCCAGCAGCTTAGCGGCAGAAAAACTGTTTTTT. Protein sequence: CASSLAAEKLFF. Supplemented by reference TRBV7-9 and TRBJ1-4, the full variable domain reads DTGVSQNPRHKITKRGQNVTFRCDPISEHNRLYWYRQTLGQGPEFLTYFQNEAQLEKSRLLSDRFSAERPKGSFSTLEIQRTEQGDSAMYLCASSLAAEKLFFGSGTQLSVL.

The chain employs TRBV5-4 and TRBJ2-3, with D possibly matching TRBD1 (5 bases). The CDR3 contains 15 residues. From germline, CDR1 is SGHNT and CDR2 YYREEE (reference sequence). Trimming shortened V by 0 bases and J by 2 bases, and 10 bases separated the two germline ends. CDR3 loop: CASSLDRGFTDTQYF. The CDR3 DNA reads as TGTGCCAGCAGCTTGGATAGGGGATTCACAGATACGCAGTATTTT.

The rearrangement links TRBV5-4 to TRBJ1-2; 7 positions match TRBD1. The CDR3 runs 16 residues. Germline CDR1 and CDR2: SGHNT and YYREEE (reference sequence). After removal of 0 bases from V and 4 bases from J, the junction contained 9 bases not matched to a gene. The CDR3 here is CASSLGGQVGVYGYTF. The DNA for the CDR3 is TGTGCCAGCAGCTTGGGAGGACAGGTCGGGGTCTATGGCTACACCTTC.

This clone was detected once. V gene TRBV11-3 combines with J gene TRBJ2-5; D is unclear. V lost 0 bases to trimming and J lost 5 bases, with 19 bases between them. The CDR3 is 17 amino acids. Per the germline V gene, CDR1 is SGHNT and CDR2 is YENEEA. As DNA, the CDR3 is TGTGCCAGCAGCTTAGATTCGCATACAGTCACGCCGGAGACCCAGTACTTC. Protein: CASSLDSHTVTPETQYF.

The CDR3 here is CATMGRGNTEAFF. The DNA for the CDR3 is TGTGCCACCATGGGCAGGGGGAACACTGAAGCTTTCTTT. V and J are TRBV24-1 and TRBJ1-1, with D maybe TRBD1 (6 bases). The CDR3 is 13 amino acids. Trimming shortened V by 8 bases and J by 1 base, and 10 bases separated the two germline ends. Germline CDR1 KGHDR, CDR2 SFDVKD.

CDR3 nucleotide sequence: TGCGCCAGCAGCATTGGACGCGGGGGTTCCACTGAAGCTTTCTTT. Translated, it gives CASSIGRGGSTEAFF. The V gene is TRBV5-1, the J gene TRBJ1-1, with D maybe TRBD1 (5 bases). The CDR3 covers 15 residues. V dropped 4 bases and J dropped 4 bases, with 17 bases sitting between them. The germline V gene encodes CDR1 SGHRS and CDR2 YFSETQ.

The chain uses TRBV28 and TRBJ1-6; the D gene is possibly TRBD1 (6 bases). The V and J ends lost 2 bases and 5 bases respectively, with 10 bases between them. This CDR3 has 15 residues. Germline lookup yields CDR1 MDHEN and CDR2 SYDVKM. CDR3: CASSLPKGDNSPLHF. As DNA, the CDR3 is TGTGCCAGCAGTTTACCAAAGGGGGATAATTCACCCCTCCACTTT.

In this sample, this clone turned up once. The chain has TRBV2 and TRBJ1-2; D perhaps matches TRBD1 (6 bases). V lost 6 bases and J lost 4, with 18 bases in between. CDR1 is SNHLY, CDR2 FYNNEI, per germline. The CDR3 is 15 residues long. CDR3 sequence (DNA): TGTGCCAGCAGATACCGGGACACTCCTGGCTATGGCTACACCTTC. Amino acids: CASRYRDTPGYGYTF.